This T cell receptor (beta chain) was retrieved from a study of Ad26.COV2.S vaccination and SARS-CoV-2 variants. This clone appeared once. Its antigen is unidentified. Indicated treatment: roughly 18 received Ad26.COV2.S at low or high dose, single or two shots; about 5 received placebo; per-sample allocation not given. At day 63 after the first vaccine or placebo injection, samples were drawn. Sequencing was performed with immunoSEQ multiplex PCR; in TCRdb, only in-frame clones are kept and a portion is missing. The sample yields hundreds of thousands of clones, 80% to 95% seen once. Findings and limits, study-wide: Participants given vaccine showed non-spike TCR breadth similar to that of placebo recipients. A substantial breadth of spike-specific CD8+ and CD4+ T cell responses after vaccination has been reported. People given the vaccine had a wider spike-specific TCR breadth than placebo recipients did.

Unmatched junction bases numbered 10, after V lost 4 bases and J lost 8 bases. The CDR3 is 15 residues long. CDR1 and CDR2 (germline): LGHDT, YNNKEL (reference sequence). The V and J genes are TRBV3-1 (or the pseudogene TRBV3-2) and TRBJ2-1; TRBD2 matches 8 bases. The starting material was peripheral blood, obtained in a trial of Ad26.COV2.S vaccine versus placebo. The sequence was collected from a person aged 18-60 years who received the Ad26.COV2.S COVID-19 vaccine or a placebo. The CDR3 DNA is TGTGCCAGCAGCCCCGGGGGGGGTCCTGGCTATGAGCAGTTCTTC. Translation gives CASSPGGGPGYEQFF.